This TCR beta chain derives from a study of Graves' ophthalmopathy and Graves' hyperthyroidism. Study-wide context: Cases classed as stable hyperthyroidism had no ophthalmopathy within 18 months of follow-up.

From RNA, the CDR3 regions of TCR beta chains were amplified and sequenced. HTBI primers primed a first-round RT-PCR, and a second-round multiplex PCR followed. TCRdb itself ran the multiplex PCR reads through MiXCR, one entry per CDR3 protein. The sample lists approximately 1.2 million distinct CDR3 sequences, about two fifths occurring once. The germline V gene has CDR1 KGHSH and CDR2 LQKENI. The V segment lost 4 bases and the J segment 1 base; nucleotides outside the gene matches: 9. This CDR3 comprises 16 residues. The TCR comes from an adult man with Graves' hyperthyroidism. The chain joins TRBV18 to TRBJ1-1, with TRBD1 matching over 7 bases. Sequencing was performed on peripheral blood or thyroid tissue (not recorded which). The CDR3 coding sequence is TGTGCCAGCTCACTCGGACAGGCCGGCTCGAACACTGAAGCTTTCTTT. It encodes CASSLGQAGSNTEAFF.